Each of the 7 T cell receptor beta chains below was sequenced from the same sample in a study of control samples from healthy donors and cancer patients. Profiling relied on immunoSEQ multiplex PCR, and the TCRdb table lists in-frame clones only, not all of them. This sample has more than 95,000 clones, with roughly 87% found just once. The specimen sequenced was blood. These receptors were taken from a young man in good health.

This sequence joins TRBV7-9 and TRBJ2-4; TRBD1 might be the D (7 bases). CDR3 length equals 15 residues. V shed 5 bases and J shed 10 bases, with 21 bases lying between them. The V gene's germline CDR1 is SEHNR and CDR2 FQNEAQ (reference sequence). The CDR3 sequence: CASSPQGGRASIQYF. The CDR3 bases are TGTGCCAGCAGCCCCCAGGGGGGCCGGGCAAGTATTCAGTACTTC.

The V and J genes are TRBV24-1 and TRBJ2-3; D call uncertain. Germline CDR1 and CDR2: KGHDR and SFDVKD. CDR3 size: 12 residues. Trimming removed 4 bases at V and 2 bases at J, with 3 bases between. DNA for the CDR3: TGTGCCACCAGTGACCCCACAGATACGCAGTATTTT. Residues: CATSDPTDTQYF.

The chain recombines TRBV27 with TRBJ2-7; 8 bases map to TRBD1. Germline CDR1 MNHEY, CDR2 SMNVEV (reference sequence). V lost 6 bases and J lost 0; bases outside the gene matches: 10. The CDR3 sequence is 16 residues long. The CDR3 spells CASRRSGGFTSYEQYF. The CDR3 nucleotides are TGTGCCAGCAGGAGATCAGGGGGCTTTACCTCCTACGAGCAGTACTTC.

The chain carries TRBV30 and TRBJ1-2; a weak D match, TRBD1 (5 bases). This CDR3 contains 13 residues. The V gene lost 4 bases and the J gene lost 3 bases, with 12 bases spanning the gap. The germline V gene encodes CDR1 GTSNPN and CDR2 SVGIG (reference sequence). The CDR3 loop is CAWTPGRDYGYTF. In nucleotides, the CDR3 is TGTGCCTGGACCCCAGGGAGGGACTATGGCTACACCTTC. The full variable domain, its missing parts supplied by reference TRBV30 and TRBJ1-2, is SQTIHQWPATLVQPVGSPLSLECTVEGTSNPNLYWYRQAAGRGLQLLFYSVGIGQISSEVPQNLSASRPQDRQFILSSKKLLLSDSGFYLCAWTPGRDYGYTFGSGTRLTVV.

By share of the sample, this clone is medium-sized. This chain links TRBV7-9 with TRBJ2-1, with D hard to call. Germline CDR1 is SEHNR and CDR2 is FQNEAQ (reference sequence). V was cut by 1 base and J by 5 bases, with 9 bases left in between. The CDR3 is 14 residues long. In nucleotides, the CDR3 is TGTGCCAGCAGCTTAGAGGTCGGCAACAATGAGCAGTTCTTC. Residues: CASSLEVGNNEQFF. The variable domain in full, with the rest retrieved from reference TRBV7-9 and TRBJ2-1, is DTGVSQNPRHKITKRGQNVTFRCDPISEHNRLYWYRQTLGQGPEFLTYFQNEAQLEKSRLLSDRFSAERPKGSFSTLEIQRTEQGDSAMYLCASSLEVGNNEQFFGPGTRLTVL.

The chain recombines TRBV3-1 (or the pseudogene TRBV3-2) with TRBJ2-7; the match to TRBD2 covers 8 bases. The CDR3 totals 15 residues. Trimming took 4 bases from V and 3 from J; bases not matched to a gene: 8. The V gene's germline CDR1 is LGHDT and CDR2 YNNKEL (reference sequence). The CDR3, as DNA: TGTGCCAGCAGCCTCCTATCGGGAGGGGGCTACGAGCAGTACTTC. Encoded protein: CASSLLSGGGYEQYF.

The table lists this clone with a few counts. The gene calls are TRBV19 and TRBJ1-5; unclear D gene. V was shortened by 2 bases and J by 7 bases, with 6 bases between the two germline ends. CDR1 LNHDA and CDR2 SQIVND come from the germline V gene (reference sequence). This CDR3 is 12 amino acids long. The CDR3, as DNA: TGTGCCAGTAGTATACCAAACCAGCCCCAGCATTTT. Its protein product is CASSIPNQPQHF.